The next 10 T cell receptor beta chains were all read from a single sample in a study of beta chain features in type 1 diabetes. Their target antigens are unknown. The study reverse transcribed the entire isolated RNA, so it sequenced expressed TCRB transcripts. Clones were read by immunoSEQ multiplex PCR, and TCRdb kept only the in-frame ones, dropping some. The sample consists of 200,000 to 250,000 clones, 11% to 15% of them appearing once. General study results and limits: Patients with Type 1 diabetes showed moderately but significantly shorter TCRB CDR3s in all four CD4+ subsets.

The sequencing input was naive CD4+ T cells from blood. These receptors came from a man aged 25-45 years with type 1 diabetes.

The chain carries TRBV5-1 and TRBJ2-2, with D perhaps TRBD1 (5 bases). Trimming shortened V by 2 bases and J by 11 bases, and 22 bases separated the two germline ends. CDR3 size: 16 residues. CDR1 is SGHRS and CDR2 is YFSETQ in the germline V gene. CDR3 sequence reads: CASSLTRRRGRNELFF. CDR3 bases: TGCGCCAGCAGCTTAACCCGTCGAAGGGGCCGTAATGAGCTGTTTTTT. The variable domain in full, with the rest retrieved from reference TRBV5-1 and TRBJ2-2, is KAGVTQTPRYLIKTRGQQVTLSCSPISGHRSVSWYQQTPGQGLQFLFEYFSETQRNKGNFPGRFSGRQFSNSRSEMNVSTLELGDSALYLCASSLTRRRGRNELFFGEGSRLTVL.

The chain uses TRBV11-1 and TRBJ2-7; tentative D call: TRBD1 (5 bases). Trimming took off 3 bases at V and 0 bases at J, with 9 bases between the two ends. The germline V gene has CDR1 SGHAT and CDR2 FQDESV (reference sequence). CDR3 length: 14 residues. The CDR3 loop is CASSLNRNSYEQYF. The CDR3 region has the DNA TGTGCCAGCAGCTTGAACAGGAACTCCTACGAGCAGTACTTC.

CDR3 nucleotide sequence: TGCGCCAGCAGTATAGAGTCCGCCTACGAGCAGTACTTC. As protein: CASSIESAYEQYF. The V and J genes are TRBV5-1 and TRBJ2-7; D call uncertain. The CDR3 is made up of 13 amino acids. Germline CDR1 and CDR2: SGHRS and YFSETQ. V was shortened by 5 bases and J by 2 bases, with 11 bases between the two germline ends.

The chain joins TRBV9 to TRBJ2-5; TRBD2 matches 15 bases. The CDR3 covers 15 residues. Unmatched junction bases numbered 9, after V lost 3 bases and J lost 12 bases. Germline lookup yields CDR1 SGDLS and CDR2 YYNGEE. CDR3 DNA sequence: TGTGCCAGCAGCGGACCGGGACTAGCGGGGGGACAAAAGTACTTC. Protein: CASSGPGLAGGQKYF. Using reference TRBV9 and TRBJ2-5 for the parts outside the CDR3, the full variable domain is DSGVTQTPKHLITATGQRVTLRCSPRSGDLSVYWYQQSLDQGLQFLIQYYNGEERAKGNILERFSAQQFPDLHSELNLSSLELGDSALYFCASSGPGLAGGQKYFGPGTRLLVL.

The chain combines TRBV4-1 with TRBJ2-3; 9 bases fit TRBD2. Germline loops: CDR1 MGHRA, CDR2 YSYEKL. The length of the CDR3 is 17 residues. V lost 1 base to trimming and J lost 11 bases; unmatched junction nucleotides: 16. The CDR3 DNA follows: TGCGCCAGCAGCCAAGTGATAGCGGGAGTACAGTGGGTTGGGCAGTATTTT. Protein sequence: CASSQVIAGVQWVGQYF.

V gene TRBV6-1 combines with J gene TRBJ1-2; D uncertain. Trimming pared 5 bases from V and 2 bases from J, leaving 3 bases between. In germline, CDR1 is MNHNS, CDR2 SASEGT. The CDR3 contains 11 residues. CDR3 protein: CASSQNYGYTF. The CDR3 DNA is TGTGCCAGCAGTCAGAACTATGGCTACACCTTC.

This clone was counted a few times. The chain carries TRBV14 and TRBJ1-2, with 7 bases aligning to TRBD1. There are 14 residues in the CDR3. J lost 5 bases, V lost 0 bases, and 3 bases had no gene match. Germline V lookup: CDR1 SGHDN, CDR2 FVKESK. The CDR3 sequence: CASSQEGTAYGYTF. CDR3 sequence (DNA): TGTGCCAGCAGCCAAGAAGGGACAGCTTATGGCTACACCTTC.

The rearrangement joins TRBV30 to TRBJ2-1, with 14 nucleotides matching TRBD2. This CDR3 spans 16 amino acids. The ends lost 1 base at V and 3 bases at J; junction bases unmatched: 2. The V gene's germline CDR1 is GTSNPN and CDR2 SVGIG (reference sequence). The CDR3 bases are TGTGCCTGGAGTGGGGGGACTAGCGGGGGCTACAATGAGCAGTTCTTC. This translates into CAWSGGTSGGYNEQFF.

This clone was detected only a few times. The chain has TRBV5-4 and TRBJ2-3; D unclear. V was cut by 0 bases and J by 0 bases, with 5 bases left in between. Germline V lookup: CDR1 SGHNT, CDR2 YYREEE (reference sequence). CDR3 length: 14 amino acids. Here the CDR3 reads CASSLVLSTDTQYF. The CDR3 bases are TGTGCCAGCAGCTTGGTTCTCAGCACAGATACGCAGTATTTT.

This chain connects TRBV29-1 to TRBJ1-1; D remains unclear. The CDR3 is 13 residues long. V lost 1 base, J lost 1 base, and 7 bases lay in between. Looked up from germline, CDR1 is SQVTM and CDR2 is ANQGSEA. CDR3 protein: CSVEVTQNTEAFF. The CDR3, as DNA: TGCAGCGTTGAAGTGACACAGAACACTGAAGCTTTCTTT.